The present TCR beta chain was sequenced within a study of T cell responses to AZD1222 COVID-19 vaccine. TCRdb keeps only in-frame clones here, not all; method: immunoSEQ multiplex PCR. The sample has about 130,000 clones, 80% to 90% seen once. CDR1 SGHVS and CDR2 FQNEAQ come from the germline V gene. V was cut by 5 bases and J by 6 bases, with 13 bases left in between. This CDR3 spans 14 amino acids. The receptor was derived from an adult who received the AZD1222 COVID-19 vaccine. V is TRBV7-8 and J is TRBJ1-4; perhaps TRBD1 as D (6 bases). The sample here was peripheral blood, taken 28 days after the second AZD1222 dose. CDR3 region: CASSPGGADEKLFF. The DNA for the CDR3 is TGTGCCAGCAGCCCTGGGGGGGCGGATGAAAAACTGTTTTTT. The entire variable domain, with the rest obtained from reference TRBV7-8 and TRBJ1-4, is as follows: GAGVSQSPRYKVAKRGQDVALRCDPISGHVSLFWYQQALGQGPEFLTYFQNEAQLDKSGLPSDRFFAERPEGSVSTLKIQRTQQEDSAVYLCASSPGGADEKLFFGSGTQLSVL.